The 2 T cell receptor beta chains below were found in one sample sequenced in a study of tumor and adjacent non-tumor tissue in lung cancer (dated by TCRdb to between 2018 and 2020). RNA was isolated from bulk unsorted tissue, and RNA quality was assessed with a NanoDrop ND-1000 and an Agilent 2100. The method was multiplex PCR. Sequenced using an Illumina HiSeq 2500. Following protocols modified from ARM-PCR, the researchers constructed TCRbeta libraries through three rounds of nested PCR with primers (Table S4). The public reads were reanalyzed by TCRdb: fastp trimming at Q25, MiXCR alignment, in-frame beta chains only. Here each entry gathers all rows of one CDR3 protein and keeps the most common genes and DNA. The sample profile shows roughly 70,000 distinct CDR3 sequences; around three quarters of them were found once. 28% of the sample is held by the ten biggest clonotypes. Material: lung tumor tissue. These TCRs come from a man in his 60s with non-small cell lung cancer.

This clonotype was recorded only once. The junction does not match germline at one end; this may be a read error. CDR3 sequence: CANSYSGQTYIGELFF. CDR3 coding DNA: TGTGCCAACAGTTACTCGGGACAGACATACATCGGGGAGCTGTTTTTT. The chain has TRBV6-6 and TRBJ2-2; 7 bases line up with TRBD1. The CDR3 totals 16 residues. The germline V gene encodes CDR1 MNHNY and CDR2 SVGAGI (reference sequence).

This clonotype was observed many times. The chain has TRBV29-1 and TRBJ1-1, with 7 bases identical to TRBD1. This CDR3 spans 13 amino acids. CDR1 SQVTM and CDR2 ANQGSEA come from the germline V gene. The CDR3 loop is CRESAGGDNEAFF. Here the CDR3 DNA reads TGCAGAGAATCGGCAGGGGGGGACAATGAAGCTTTCTTT.